This T cell receptor (beta chain) was profiled in a study of blood T cell repertoires in COVID-19 (dated by TCRdb to the early 2020s). Describing the broader study: Collaborator samples came from the United States, Italy and Spain and covered acute and convalescent phases of COVID-19. The prospective study material was composed of cDNA or gDNA derived from T cells, B-cell-depleted T cells, or PBMCs. Deeply sampled blood TCRbeta repertoires from subjects exposed to, actively infected with, or recovered from COVID-19 were included in the dataset. The repertoires were released in a freely available public database meant as a resource for research on the immune response to SARS-CoV-2. Samples were obtained from the ongoing ImmuneRACE study (first 160 participants) and from 950 to 1,500 subjects provided by 6 global collaborators. The sample metadata nearly always contained a de-identified subject ID, COVID-19 status, age in years and sex. HLA class I and class II types, where available, came from metadata supplied by the sample provider rather than from assay-based typing. Results and caveats for the whole study, not just this receptor: The amount of clinical and demographic metadata varied by source and participant and was provided uncurated.

The collaborating institutions used their own protocols to collect whole blood in K2EDTA tubes. For TCRbeta analysis, collaborators shipped samples in one of three forms: frozen whole blood, isolated PBMCs, or DNA extracted from either of those sample types. TCRbeta CDR3 regions were amplified from genomic DNA using the immunoSEQ Assay, a bias-controlled multiplex PCR. As for the original processing: The number of nucleated cells in each sample was estimated by amplification of reference gene primers within the assay. To quantify the absolute abundance of each unique TCRbeta CDR3 rearrangement, sequence reads were collapsed and filtered. For each sample, productive Simpson clonality was calculated as the square root of Simpson's diversity index over productive rearrangements. Held by TCRdb, this immuneACCESS table contains in-frame sequences only and omits some clones. Under half of the omission traces to an unresolved V gene where checked; the cause of the rest is unknown. V, J and clone size are taken as reported in that table, and D and trimming were inferred from the DNA itself. Within this sample are about 240,000 clones, with about four fifths of them counted one time only. Around 9.9% of the sample belongs to the ten largest clones.

As to this clone: The target of this receptor is not known. Base qualities are not recorded, but no much larger clone differs from it by a single base.

The TCR originated in a woman of 80 years or more with acute or convalescent COVID-19. The sequenced sample was peripheral blood.

The nucleotides are TGTGCCACCAGCAGAGGTCCGGGCAATCAGCCCCAGCATTTT. This codes for CATSRGPGNQPQHF. Here the chain combines TRBV15 and TRBJ1-5, with the D gene uncertain. V is clipped by 1 base and J by 2 bases, and the sequence between their germline boundaries is 6 bases long. The germline V gene (reference sequence) yields LNHNV for CDR1 and YYDKDF for CDR2. The CDR3, cysteine through phenylalanine, is 14 amino acids long. Solely the CDR3 DNA is kept, with 42 bases framed from the first base.